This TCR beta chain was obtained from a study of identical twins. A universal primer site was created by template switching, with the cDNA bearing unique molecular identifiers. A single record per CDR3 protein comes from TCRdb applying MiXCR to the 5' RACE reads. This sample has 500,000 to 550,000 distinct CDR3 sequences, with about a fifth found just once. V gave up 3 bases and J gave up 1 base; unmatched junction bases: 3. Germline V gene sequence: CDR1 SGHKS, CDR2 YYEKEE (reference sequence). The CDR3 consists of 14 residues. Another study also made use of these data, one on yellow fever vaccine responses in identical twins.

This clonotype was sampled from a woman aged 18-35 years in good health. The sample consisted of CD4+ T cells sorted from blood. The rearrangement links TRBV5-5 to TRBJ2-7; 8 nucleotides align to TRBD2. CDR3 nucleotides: TGTGCCAGCAGCTCCGGGACTAGTTCCTACGAGCAGTACGTC. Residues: CASSSGTSSYEQYV.